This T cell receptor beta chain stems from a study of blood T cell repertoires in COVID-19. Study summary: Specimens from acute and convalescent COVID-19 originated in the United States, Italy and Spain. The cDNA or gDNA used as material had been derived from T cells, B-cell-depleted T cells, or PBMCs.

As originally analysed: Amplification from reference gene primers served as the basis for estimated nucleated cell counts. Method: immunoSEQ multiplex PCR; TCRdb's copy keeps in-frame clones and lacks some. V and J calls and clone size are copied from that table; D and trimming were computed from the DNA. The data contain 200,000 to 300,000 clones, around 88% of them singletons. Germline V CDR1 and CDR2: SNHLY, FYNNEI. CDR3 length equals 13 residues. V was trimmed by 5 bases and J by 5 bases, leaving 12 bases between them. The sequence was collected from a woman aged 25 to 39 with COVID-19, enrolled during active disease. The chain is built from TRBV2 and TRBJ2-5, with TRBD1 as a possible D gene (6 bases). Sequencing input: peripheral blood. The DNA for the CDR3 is TGTGCCAGCAGTCCTTTCAGGGGTGAGACCCAGTACTTC. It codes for CASSPFRGETQYF.